This TCR beta chain was identified during a study of cytomegalovirus exposure and HLA in healthy donors. Whole-study findings and limits: Reported performance of the classifier showed diagnosis of cytomegalovirus status with high specificity and sensitivity.

The method was immunoSEQ multiplex PCR; TCRdb's version includes in-frame clones alone and lacks a portion of them. Seen here are under 200,000 clones, about 90% observed once, and the top ten hold around 2.7%. Concerning this clone: Its antigen is currently unknown.

CDR1 and CDR2 from the germline V gene are SGDLS and YYNGEE. The CDR3 is 16 amino acids. The J segment lost 1 base and the V segment lost 3 bases, leaving 5 bases of the junction unmatched. This chain connects TRBV9 to TRBJ2-3; 10 bases fit TRBD1. Sequences were obtained from PBMCs. This TCR came from a woman aged 18-29 years in good health and CMV-seropositive. The chain's CDR3 is CASSEDRGRRTDTQYF. CDR3 coding DNA: TGTGCCAGCAGCGAAGACAGGGGGCGCCGCACAGATACGCAGTATTTT.